This TCR beta chain stems from a study of regulatory T cells in long-lasting Graves disease (dated by TCRdb to about 2021). Context from the whole study: In the newly diagnosed Graves' disease group, patients had been taking antithyroid drugs for less than 3 months. Peripheral blood TCR sequencing and RNA sequencing compared persistent Graves' disease patients with newly diagnosed Graves' disease patients. The study was registered as a clinical trial and conducted in China. A total of around 35 samples underwent TCR sequencing, from about 13 patients with persistent Graves' disease and 20 patients with newly diagnosed Graves' disease. What the research found in general, with its limitations: More public clonotypes were shared among persistent patients (fewer than 3,000) than among newly diagnosed patients (over 900). Persistent disease showed preferential use of TRBV28, TRBJ1-2 and TRBJ2-5, whereas newly diagnosed disease favored TRBV20-1 and TRBJ2-1. Compared with newly diagnosed patients, patients with persistent Graves' disease had lower TCR Shannon entropy and fewer highly expanded clones, which suggests clonal expansion. Only peripheral blood was studied, because thyroid tissue, the primary lesion, was inaccessible. Only the TCR beta chain was sequenced and analyzed. The authors acknowledged the small sample size as a limitation that may reduce accuracy.

Library generation was performed with multiplex PCR. Instrument on record: Illumina HiSeq 4000. TCR beta libraries were built with iRepertoire HTBI primers and Arm-PCR amplification of CDR3 regions. Before sequencing, the PCR products underwent gel purification. Processing in the source paper ran as follows. Across samples, 62 TRBV and approximately 15 TRBJ segments were identified and used for gene usage analysis of CDR3 amino acid clonotypes. COPE and FqMerger were used to merge filtered high-quality paired reads into contigs. BLAST was used to align contigs to IMGT TRBV, TRBD and TRBJ reference genes, with CDR3 defined following IMGT. Clonotypes above 0.1% frequency were classified as highly expanded clones. Shannon entropy served as the measure of repertoire diversity, while the Gini coefficient captured V-J evenness. Clonotypes shared by more than one individual were considered public. TCRdb reprocessing: public reads trimmed at Q25 with fastp, clones called with MiXCR, in-frame beta chains kept. Here each entry gathers all rows of one CDR3 protein and keeps the most common genes and DNA. None of the V and J calls come from the authors' own analysis; TCRdb made them. Recorded for this sample are 580,000 or so distinct CDR3 sequences; about 16% of them occurred a single time. The ten largest clones add up to 12% of the sample.

As for this clonotype: Its target antigen remains unknown. No base-level quality is on record; no much larger clone is a single base apart.

Read against the paper, the sample's time point label means: newly diagnosed GD, antithyroid drugs for less than 3 months. For both TCR sequencing and RNA sequencing, RNA was extracted from PBMCs using TRIzol. Graves' disease was diagnosed according to American Thyroid Association guidelines. The patients came from an endocrinology department in Xi'an, China. From each patient, approximately 9 milliliters of peripheral blood was collected into an EDTA anticoagulant tube. Ficoll Paque Plus density gradient separation was used to isolate PBMCs, and no further T cell sorting was done. An Agilent 2100 Bioanalyzer and agarose gel were used to check RNA quality, and a NanoDrop 2000 was used to measure RNA concentration. V and J are truncated by 6 bases and 0 bases respectively, leaving an intervening sequence of 18 bases. CDR1 and CDR2 were assigned from the germline V gene as MDHEN and SYDVKM. Inclusive of the bounding cysteine and phenylalanine, the CDR3 is 16 residues long. The CDR3 DNA has 48 bases and is translated from base 1.

The data were also submitted as part of a second study, on T cells in Graves' hyperthyroidism and ophthalmopathy. The second study reports: A patient counted as having stable Graves' hyperthyroidism if no progression to ophthalmopathy occurred over 18 months of follow-up. Hyperthyroidism patients were newly diagnosed, with disease duration under 2 months, and aged 18 to 65 years. Any patient with an uncontrolled infection, another autoimmune disease, pregnancy or lactation was excluded. Diagnoses were based on clinical symptoms, serum thyroxine and TRAb, thyroid ultrasound and orbital computed tomography. The first round of RT-PCR for the TCR CDR3 was performed with the HTBI primer set and the Qiagen OneStep RT-PCR kit. Most expanded thyroid clonotypes (frequency above 0.001) were also found in blood, which suggests that blood repertoires may mirror thyroid immune responses. A model built on a 13 V-J signature distinguished ophthalmopathy from stable hyperthyroidism, reaching over 85% sensitivity and around 81% specificity in cross-validation and 80%/75% in testing. In validation, the model predicted progression to ophthalmopathy a median of roughly 6.2 months before onset, with 65% to 71% sensitivity and roughly 72% specificity. A discovery cohort of about a hundred patients, 43 with Graves' ophthalmopathy and about 58 with stable Graves' hyperthyroidism, was used to find distinguishing TCR V-J signatures. Prospective prediction of ophthalmopathy was tested in an independent validation cohort consisting of 18 hyperthyroidism patients and more than 15 patients who later progressed to ophthalmopathy. The approximately 97 discovery patients were randomly divided into training and test sets at a 7:3 ratio. In addition, the study compared T-cell repertoires in thyroid tissue and in blood from roughly six Graves' hyperthyroidism patients. Once sampling was done, hyperthyroidism patients were given methimazole at a starting dose of 30 mg daily, whereas ophthalmopathy patients were given high-dose intravenous methylprednisolone. A second multiplex PCR round built the libraries, followed by size selection and purification. Libraries were sequenced paired-end with 100 bp reads on an Illumina HiSeq2000. SOAPnuke was used to process the raw data, throwing out any read that contained adapters or uncalled bases, had a mean Phred below 15, or lacked an exact constant-primer or identifier match. High-quality paired reads were merged with COPE v1.2.5, and unique nucleotide sequences were defined as clonotypes. MiTCR v1.1 was used to align clonotypes to the IMGT TRBV, TRBD and TRBJ reference segments. The analysis included only V-J combinations with a frequency above 0.0001, which together covered around 99% of the repertoires. A TCS score was defined as the ratio of F50 (clonal expansion) to E x V (chaos), with BLOSUM62-based TCRdist applied between CDR3 peptides within each V-J. Welch's t-statistics and random forest reduced 500 to 650 V-J features to around 14, which were used in a naive Bayes classifier (R e1071). No statistical method was used to fix the sample size in advance, and group allocation was not hidden from the investigators. According to the paper, TCR Vbeta CDR3 sequencing was carried out on over 130 peripheral blood samples, which came from about 45 ophthalmopathy, approximately 78 hyperthyroidism and some 17 progressor patients.

Recombination linked TRBV28 to TRBJ2-7, with an unclear D gene assignment. This TCR came from a man aged 18-30 years with Graves disease. Donor details come from another sample of the same person, matched by shared clones. The sequenced sample was peripheral blood mononuclear cells (PBMCs), obtained at new diagnosis, from a patient treated with antithyroid drugs. The DNA is as follows: TGTGCCAGCAGCCCCCGCGGTGCGGAGAGCTCCTACGAGCAGTACTTC. Its protein reads: CASSPRGAESSYEQYF. The full variable domain, completed from the reference TRBV28 and TRBJ2-7 proteins outside the CDR3, reads DVKVTQSSRYLVKRTGEKVFLECVQDMDHENMFWYRQDPGLGLRLIYFSYDVKMKEKGDIPEGYSVSREKKERFSLILESASTNQTSMYLCASSPRGAESSYEQYFGPGTRLTVT.